These 24 T cell receptor beta chains were all obtained from the same sample, sequenced in a study of shared clonotypes between healthy human individuals (dated by TCRdb to 2020 to 2022). Preparation of the library involved the immunoSEQ multiplex PCR assay. Drawn from immuneACCESS, this table holds only the in-frame rearrangements with V and J called that TCRdb kept. Clones are partly lost; checked studies trace under half to an unresolved V gene and leave the rest unexplained. The sample includes approximately 2.5 million clones, with approximately 94% observed a single time. The top ten hold about 0.13% of the sample. Sequencing used naive CD4+ T cells sorted from blood. Interpreted using the paper, the cell subset or site label stands for: CD45RA+ positively selected. These receptors were taken from a man between 18 and 35 years old in good health.

The rearrangement uses TRBV28 and TRBJ2-5; D possibly uses TRBD1 or TRBD2 (5 bases each). The germline V gene encodes CDR1 MDHEN and CDR2 SYDVKM. Trimming removed 2 bases from V and 4 bases from J, with 20 bases in between. The CDR3 is made up of 17 amino acids. DNA of the CDR3: TGTGCCAGCAGTTTAAATCGCCCCCGGGACGGCCGAGAGACCCAGTACTTC. It translates to CASSLNRPRDGRETQYF.

The rearrangement uses TRBV5-1 and TRBJ2-3; 11 bases line up with TRBD2. CDR1 is SGHRS and CDR2 is YFSETQ in the germline V gene. CDR3 length equals 16 residues. V lost 2 bases, J lost 3 bases, and 5 bases stayed unmatched. The CDR3: CASSFLVAGGTDTQYF. The CDR3 region has the DNA TGCGCCAGCAGCTTCCTAGTAGCGGGGGGGACAGATACGCAGTATTTT.

This chain uses TRBV2 with TRBJ2-7, with TRBD1 identical over 7 bases. Trimming took 4 bases from V and 7 from J; bases not matched to a gene: 13. In germline, CDR1 is SNHLY, CDR2 FYNNEI. CDR3 length: 15 residues. CDR3 protein: CASSGSHRGGWEQYF. In DNA, the CDR3 is TGTGCCAGCAGTGGTAGTCACAGGGGCGGCTGGGAGCAGTACTTC.

This chain connects TRBV30 to TRBJ1-3; D is unresolved. This CDR3 has 13 residues. In germline, CDR1 is GTSNPN, CDR2 SVGIG (reference sequence). V shed 5 bases and J shed 4 bases, with 12 bases lying between them. This chain's CDR3 is CAWSVTVGNTIYF. The CDR3 DNA sequence: TGTGCCTGGTCTGTGACGGTCGGAAACACCATATATTTT.

The chain uses TRBV13 and TRBJ2-1, with 12 bases fitting TRBD2. V lost 5 bases, J lost 4 bases, and 6 bases stayed unmatched. The CDR3 is made up of 16 amino acids. Germline CDR1 is PRHDT and CDR2 is FYEKMQ (reference sequence). The CDR3 is CASSPSLAGGYNEQFF. As DNA, the CDR3 is TGTGCCAGCAGCCCGAGTCTAGCGGGGGGGTACAATGAGCAGTTCTTC. Complete variable domain (other parts from reference TRBV13 and TRBJ2-1): AAGVIQSPRHLIKEKRETATLKCYPIPRHDTVYWYQQGPGQDPQFLISFYEKMQSDKGSIPDRFSAQQFSDYHSELNMSSLELGDSALYFCASSPSLAGGYNEQFFGPGTRLTVL.

The chain joins TRBV5-6 to TRBJ1-1; tentatively, D is TRBD1 (5 bases). Germline assignment: CDR1 SGHDT and CDR2 YYEEEE. V was cut by 4 bases and J by 4 bases, with 14 bases left in between. This CDR3 spans 14 amino acids. The DNA of the CDR3 is TGTGCCAGCAGCCGAACCGGGACTCCCACTGAAGCTTTCTTT. Translating it yields CASSRTGTPTEAFF.

This clone occurred once. Other DNA sequences in the same sample also yield this CDR3. This chain uses TRBV18 with TRBJ2-5; TRBD2 might be the D (6 bases). CDR3 length: 13 amino acids. V was trimmed by 6 bases and J by 5 bases, leaving 13 bases between them. Per germline, CDR1 KGHSH and CDR2 LQKENI. The CDR3 region is CASSPIGGETQYF. CDR3 DNA sequence: TGTGCCAGCTCCCCCATCGGAGGGGAGACCCAGTACTTC.

This clone was seen just once. The chain couples TRBV10-3 to TRBJ2-3, with unresolved D. This CDR3 comprises 15 residues. V was pared by 4 bases and J by 0 bases, with 11 bases between. CDR1 is ENHRY, CDR2 SYGVKD, per germline. CDR3 sequence (DNA): TGTGCCATCAGTGGTGGCCCTACTAGCACAGATACGCAGTATTTT. The encoded protein is CAISGGPTSTDTQYF.

Note on this clone: The same CDR3 can be traced to other DNA sequences in this sample. The chain joins TRBV18 to TRBJ1-1; 8 bases fit TRBD1. Trimming removed 2 bases from V and 1 base from J; junction bases left unmatched: 3. This CDR3 contains 15 residues. Germline lookup yields CDR1 KGHSH and CDR2 LQKENI. CDR3 amino acids: CASSPGQGRNTEAFF. Written as DNA, the CDR3 is TGTGCCAGCTCACCAGGACAGGGCAGGAACACTGAAGCTTTCTTT.

The chain recombines TRBV7-3 with TRBJ2-2; either TRBD1 or TRBD2 may fit D (6 bases each). The CDR3 length is 15 residues. Germline V lookup: CDR1 SGHTA, CDR2 FQGTGA. The V end lost 5 bases, the J end lost 2 bases, and 12 bases lay between the germline ends. This CDR3 is CASSPGATNTGELFF. The CDR3 DNA is TGTGCCAGCAGCCCGGGGGCCACTAACACCGGGGAGCTGTTTTTT. Combining the CDR3 with reference TRBV7-3 and TRBJ2-2 gives the whole variable domain GAGVSQTPSNKVTEKGKYVELRCDPISGHTALYWYRQSLGQGPEFLIYFQGTGAADDSGLPNDRFFAVRPEGSVSTLKIQRTERGDSAVYLCASSPGATNTGELFFGEGSRLTVL.

V usage is TRBV6-6 and J usage is TRBJ2-3; D is possibly TRBD1 or TRBD2 (5 bases each). Trimming took 6 bases from V and 1 from J, leaving 14 bases between them. CDR1 and CDR2 from the germline V gene are MNHNY and SVGAGI (reference sequence). The CDR3 has 15 residues. The CDR3 sequence: CASSSGVGGTDTQYF. CDR3 sequence (DNA): TGTGCCAGCAGCTCCGGGGTAGGGGGCACAGATACGCAGTATTTT.

The chain couples TRBV6-5 to TRBJ1-2; D is unclear. This CDR3 is built from 15 residues. V was cut by 0 bases and J by 1 base, with 9 bases left in between. Germline CDR1 and CDR2: MNHEY and SVGAGI. The CDR3 sequence: CASSYSSLINYGYTF. CDR3 nucleotides: TGTGCCAGCAGTTACTCGAGTCTCATTAACTATGGCTACACCTTC.

This clone was found once. This rearrangement joins TRBV6-5 to TRBJ1-6; tentatively, D is TRBD1 (5 bases). Trimming shortened V by 2 bases and J by 9 bases, and 17 bases separated the two germline ends. The germline V gene encodes CDR1 MNHEY and CDR2 SVGAGI. This CDR3 is built from 16 residues. The CDR3 bases are TGTGCCAGCAGTTACCTAAGCAGGGAAAGGGGTTCACCCCTCCACTTT. It yields the protein CASSYLSRERGSPLHF.

The chain is built from TRBV23-1 and TRBJ1-2; D unresolved. TRBV23-1 is treated as an ORF (open reading frame) with a function not yet certain. Between the trimmed V and J ends, which lost 2 bases and 4 bases, there was a span of 14 bases. The CDR3 totals 15 residues. The CDR3 region is CASSQPTDNSYGYTF. As DNA, the CDR3 is TGCGCCAGCAGTCAACCCACCGACAACTCCTATGGCTACACCTTC.

V is TRBV7-2 and J is TRBJ2-7; 7 nucleotides align to TRBD2. This CDR3 contains 16 residues. The ends lost 1 base at V and 4 bases at J; junction bases unmatched: 10. Germline V gene lookup returns CDR1 SGHTA and CDR2 FQGNSA. The CDR3 reads CASSLGGSPVVYEQYF. The DNA for the CDR3 is TGTGCCAGCAGCTTAGGCGGGAGCCCAGTAGTATACGAGCAGTACTTC.

The chain employs TRBV27 and TRBJ1-6; the D gene is possibly TRBD1 (6 bases). The V gene's germline CDR1 is MNHEY and CDR2 SMNVEV (reference sequence). The germline V and J ends were trimmed by 4 bases and 8 bases, with 15 bases remaining between them. The length of the CDR3 is 15 residues. The CDR3 bases are TGTGCCAGCAGTTATTTACAGGGTTCTGATTCACCCCTCCACTTT. Its translation is CASSYLQGSDSPLHF.

The V call is TRBV4-2, the J call TRBJ1-4, with TRBD1 as a possible D gene (5 bases). CDR3 length: 16 amino acids. The V and J ends lost 0 bases and 1 base respectively, with 9 bases between them. Germline CDR1 reads LGHNA; CDR2 reads YNFKEQ. The CDR3 is CASSQDSGGTNEKLFF. CDR3 sequence (DNA): TGTGCCAGCAGCCAAGATAGCGGGGGAACTAATGAAAAACTGTTTTTT.

This CDR3 is CASSYSSGWSTDTQYF. DNA of the CDR3: TGTGCCAGCAGTTACTCGAGTGGGTGGAGCACAGATACGCAGTATTTT. The chain employs TRBV6-5 and TRBJ2-3; D unresolved. Germline CDR1 is MNHEY and CDR2 is SVGAGI. Trimming took 0 bases from V and 0 from J, leaving 10 bases between them. This CDR3 is built from 16 residues.

The V call is TRBV30, the J call TRBJ2-7; TRBD1 agrees at 8 bases. CDR1 is GTSNPN, CDR2 SVGIG, per germline (reference sequence). The CDR3 consists of 16 residues. V dropped 1 base and J dropped 3; count of bases not matched to a gene: 11. The CDR3 nucleotides read TGTGCCTGGAGTGGAACCGGACAGGGCAGGAGCTACGAGCAGTACTTC. This codes for CAWSGTGQGRSYEQYF.

The chain is built from TRBV30 and TRBJ2-7, with TRBD1 matching over 7 bases. The V and J ends lost 5 bases and 5 bases, in that order; junction bases with no gene match: 12. There are 14 residues in the CDR3. Germline V lookup: CDR1 GTSNPN, CDR2 SVGIG (reference sequence). Here the CDR3 reads CAWEPTGFGNEQYF. CDR3 in DNA: TGTGCCTGGGAACCGACAGGGTTTGGCAACGAGCAGTACTTC. The variable domain in full, with the rest retrieved from reference TRBV30 and TRBJ2-7, is SQTIHQWPATLVQPVGSPLSLECTVEGTSNPNLYWYRQAAGRGLQLLFYSVGIGQISSEVPQNLSASRPQDRQFILSSKKLLLSDSGFYLCAWEPTGFGNEQYFGPGTRLTVT.

V gene TRBV19 combines with J gene TRBJ2-7; 12 bases are a match to TRBD2. CDR1 and CDR2 from the germline V gene are LNHDA and SQIVND (reference sequence). V shed 1 base, J shed 2 bases, and the junction held 6 bases outside the gene matches. The CDR3 is 17 amino acids. CDR3 bases: TGTGCCAGTAGTATAGGCCGGACTAGCGGGACCCCCTACGAGCAGTACTTC. Translating it yields CASSIGRTSGTPYEQYF. Full variable domain (missing parts from reference TRBV19 and TRBJ2-7): DGGITQSPKYLFRKEGQNVTLSCEQNLNHDAMYWYRQDPGQGLRLIYYSQIVNDFQKGDIAEGYSVSREKKESFPLTVTSAQKNPTAFYLCASSIGRTSGTPYEQYFGPGTRLTVT.

This chain connects TRBV5-1 to TRBJ1-4, with no clear D. The V gene lost 5 bases and the J gene lost 7 bases, with 12 bases spanning the gap. This CDR3 spans 13 amino acids. CDR1 and CDR2 from the germline V gene are SGHRS and YFSETQ. The CDR3 reads CASSREGSEKLFF. Here the CDR3 DNA reads TGCGCCAGCAGTCGAGAAGGGAGTGAAAAACTGTTTTTT.

The chain employs TRBV19 and TRBJ1-2, with D possibly being TRBD1 (5 bases). Germline V lookup: CDR1 LNHDA, CDR2 SQIVND (reference sequence). CDR3 length: 14 residues. V gave up 5 bases and J gave up 4 bases, with 14 bases separating them. CDR3: CASSPVTAPYGYTF. CDR3 DNA sequence: TGTGCCAGTAGTCCCGTGACAGCTCCCTATGGCTACACCTTC.

This clone was detected only once. The chain couples TRBV29-1 to TRBJ1-1; D is uncertain. V dropped 4 bases and J dropped 3 bases, with 18 bases sitting between them. CDR3 length equals 15 residues. The germline gives CDR1 SQVTM, CDR2 ANQGSEA. In DNA form, the CDR3 reads TGCAGCGTTGTTGGGATTCGCCTCTATGACACTGAAGCTTTCTTT. Its translation: CSVVGIRLYDTEAFF.